The clone carrying this TCR beta chain has at least ten counts. Its specificity is unknown. The data derive from a study of T cells in Graves' hyperthyroidism and ophthalmopathy. Study-wide points: Most thyroid-expanded clonotypes above 0.001 were also found in blood.

Stable disease denoted Graves' hyperthyroidism without ophthalmopathy progression within 18 months. The hyperthyroidism was newly diagnosed and had lasted under 2 months; the patients were aged 18 to 65. Researchers took RNA transcripts and amplified the TCR beta CDR3 regions from them. The primer set for the first-round RT-PCR of the TCR CDR3 was HTBI. TCRdb called the multiplex PCR reads again in MiXCR, with one record for every CDR3 protein. In the table there are a few hundred thousand distinct CDR3 sequences, less than 20% of which are singletons. This CDR3 has 15 amino acids. Germline V lookup: CDR1 MNHNS, CDR2 SASEGT. Trimming cost V 6 bases and J 0 bases, with 15 bases left between them.

The rearrangement links TRBV6-1 to TRBJ2-7; D gene uncertain. Sequenced: blood. This TCR derives from a woman younger than 45 with Graves' hyperthyroidism. As DNA, the CDR3 is TGTGCCAGCAGAGCCGTGGCAACGAGCTCCTACGAGCAGTACTTC. Translating it yields CASRAVATSSYEQYF.